This T cell receptor (beta chain) is drawn from a study of blood T cell repertoires in COVID-19. Looking at the study overall: Material from acute and convalescent COVID-19 was sourced from the United States, Italy and Spain. Sample material is recorded as cDNA or gDNA derived from T cells, B-cell-depleted T cells, or PBMCs.

Trimming removed 6 bases from V and 2 bases from J; junction bases left unmatched: 8. The CDR3 covers 16 residues. CDR1 and CDR2 (germline): LNHDA, SQIVND (reference sequence). Original handling: Nucleated cell number was recorded as an estimate derived from reference gene primer amplification. The table came from immunoSEQ multiplex PCR; TCRdb's copy has only in-frame clones and leaves some out. The V and J calls and the clone size are those of that table, but D and trimming were determined from the DNA. Of 190,000 or so clones listed, about 87% are singletons. This clone was seen just once. The sequenced sample consisted of peripheral blood. V usage is TRBV19 and J usage is TRBJ2-3; the match to TRBD1 covers 10 bases. This sequence originates from a man aged 40-55 years with active or convalescent COVID-19. CDR3 coding DNA: TGTGCCAGTAGCCTCCGGGACAGGGGCTACACAGATACGCAGTATTTT. Translated: CASSLRDRGYTDTQYF.